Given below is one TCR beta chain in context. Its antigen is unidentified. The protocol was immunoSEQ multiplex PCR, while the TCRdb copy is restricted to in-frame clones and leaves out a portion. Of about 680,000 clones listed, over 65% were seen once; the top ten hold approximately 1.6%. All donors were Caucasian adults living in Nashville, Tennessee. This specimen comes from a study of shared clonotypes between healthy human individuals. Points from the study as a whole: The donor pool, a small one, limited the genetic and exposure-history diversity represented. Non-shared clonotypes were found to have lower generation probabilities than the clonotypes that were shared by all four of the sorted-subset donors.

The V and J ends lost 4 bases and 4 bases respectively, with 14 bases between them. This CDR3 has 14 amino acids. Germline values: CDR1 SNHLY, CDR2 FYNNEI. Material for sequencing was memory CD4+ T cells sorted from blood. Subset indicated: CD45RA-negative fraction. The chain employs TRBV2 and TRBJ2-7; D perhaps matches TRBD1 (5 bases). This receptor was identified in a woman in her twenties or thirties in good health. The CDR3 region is CASSGVIDRYEQYF. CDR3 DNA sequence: TGTGCCAGCAGTGGGGTGATTGACAGATACGAGCAGTACTTC.